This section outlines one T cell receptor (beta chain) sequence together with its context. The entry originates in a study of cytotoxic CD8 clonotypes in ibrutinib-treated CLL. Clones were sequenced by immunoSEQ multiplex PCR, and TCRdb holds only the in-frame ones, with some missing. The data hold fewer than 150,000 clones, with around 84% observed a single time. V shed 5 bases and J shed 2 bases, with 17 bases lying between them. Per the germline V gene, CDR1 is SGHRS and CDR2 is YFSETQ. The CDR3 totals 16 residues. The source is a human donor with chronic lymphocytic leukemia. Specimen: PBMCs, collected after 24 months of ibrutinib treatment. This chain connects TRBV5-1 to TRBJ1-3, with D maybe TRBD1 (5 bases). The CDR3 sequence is CASSFKGAGAGNTIYF. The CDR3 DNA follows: TGCGCCAGCAGTTTTAAAGGGGCTGGGGCTGGAAACACCATATATTTT.